One and the same sample provided the 4 T cell receptor beta chains below, sequenced in a study of cytomegalovirus exposure and HLA in healthy donors. Primers: 60 Vbeta forward and 13 Jbeta reverse. Profiled with immunoSEQ multiplex PCR; TCRdb holds only in-frame clones, not every one. The repertoire holds roughly 110,000 clones, with around 77% as singletons. The sequenced sample was PBMCs. Receptor source: a man in his forties or fifties in good health and CMV-seropositive.

J is TRBJ2-7 and V is TRBV5-6; maybe TRBD2 (5 bases). The CDR3 loop spans 13 amino acids. Germline V lookup: CDR1 SGHDT, CDR2 YYEEEE. Trimming cost V 2 bases and J 2 bases, with 8 bases left between them. The CDR3 protein is CASSFGKPYEQYF. The CDR3 region has the DNA TGTGCCAGCAGCTTCGGGAAGCCCTACGAGCAGTACTTC.

V and J are TRBV6-5 and TRBJ1-5, with 7 bases identical to TRBD1. The CDR3 totals 15 residues. Germline V gene data show CDR1 as MNHEY and CDR2 as SVGAGI. The V and J ends lost 7 bases and 5 bases, in that order; junction bases with no gene match: 11. The chain's CDR3 is CASKKQGLLDQPQHF. The CDR3, as DNA: TGTGCCAGCAAAAAACAGGGGTTATTAGATCAGCCCCAGCATTTT.

V is TRBV5-1 and J is TRBJ1-1; 7 nucleotides line up with TRBD1. The V gene end was trimmed by 3 bases and the J gene end by 1 base; junction bases not matched to a gene: 3. The CDR3 contains 14 residues. Per germline, CDR1 SGHRS and CDR2 YFSETQ. Written as DNA, the CDR3 is TGCGCCAGCAGCTACCCAGGGGGGAACACTGAAGCTTTCTTT. It translates to CASSYPGGNTEAFF.

The chain has TRBV15 and TRBJ1-4; 9 bases map to TRBD1. The ends lost 3 bases at V and 7 bases at J; junction bases unmatched: 9. CDR3 length: 16 amino acids. Germline lookup yields CDR1 LNHNV and CDR2 YYDKDF (reference sequence). CDR3 sequence reads: CATSSSHRGLGEKLFF. CDR3 nucleotides: TGTGCCACCAGCAGTTCCCACAGGGGGCTGGGTGAAAAACTGTTTTTT.